The T cell receptor beta chain described here comes from a study of PD-L1 blockade in urothelial cancer. Documented time point: peripheral blood 6 weeks after treatment start. Only in-frame clones appear in the TCRdb table, and some are missing; sequencing was by immunoSEQ multiplex PCR. The repertoire holds about 43,000 clones, approximately 83% seen once, with more than 12% in the top ten. This clone was seen more than once but under ten times. The length of the CDR3 is 15 residues. Trimming cost V 4 bases and J 0 bases, with 13 bases left between them. Germline values: CDR1 SGHTS, CDR2 YDEGEE. This sample comprised PBMCs, obtained around atezolizumab (anti-PD-L1) treatment. This receptor was identified in a man in his 60s with urothelial cancer. V gene TRBV5-8 combines with J gene TRBJ1-1; a weak D match, TRBD1 (5 bases). The CDR3 sequence: CASSPRQIMNTEAFF. In nucleotides, the CDR3 is TGTGCCAGCAGCCCCCGACAGATTATGAACACTGAAGCTTTCTTT.